The TCR beta chain under discussion was sequenced for a study of control samples from healthy donors and cancer patients (TCRdb year 2020). The method behind the library was the immunoSEQ multiplex PCR assay. In TCRdb, the immuneACCESS table is reduced to in-frame sequences with V and J assigned. These tables do not hold every clone; where another copy was compared, an unresolved V gene accounts for under half, and the others remain unexplained. The sample has over 150,000 clones on record, roughly 94% of them singletons. The ten largest account for 14% of the sample. Concerning this clone itself: Its antigen target is currently unknown. Base qualities are not provided; no much larger clone lies one nucleotide away.

Relative to germline, V is 0 bases shorter and J is 5 bases shorter, with 11 bases between their ends. CDR1 and CDR2, looked up from the germline V gene, are SGDLS and YYNGEE. The CDR3 runs 14 amino acids, cysteine and phenylalanine included. Kept here is only the CDR3 DNA, which spans 42 bases and is read in frame from base 1. The sequencing input was PBMCs. The sequence is built from TRBV9 and TRBJ2-5, with a tentative D gene TRBD1 over 6 matching bases. The source of this sequence is a man between 60 and 70 years old with colorectal cancer. The bases are TGTGCCAGCAGCGTAGCCGGACAGACGGAGACCCAGTACTTC. Translation gives CASSVAGQTETQYF.